These 15 T cell receptor beta chains originate from one sample sequenced in a study of blood T cell repertoires in COVID-19. This table comes from immunoSEQ multiplex PCR, and its TCRdb copy is limited to in-frame clones, with some not included. The repertoire holds 250,000 to 350,000 clones, approximately 90% seen once, with about 2.2% in the top ten. Sequenced: peripheral blood. The receptor source for this set is a woman in her fifties or sixties who had recovered from COVID-19.

The CDR3 reads CSVLSFAQYF. CDR3 DNA sequence: TGCAGCGTTCTTAGCTTTGCGCAGTATTTT. The chain joins TRBV29-1 to TRBJ2-3; D call uncertain. The CDR3 covers 10 residues. CDR1 is SQVTM, CDR2 ANQGSEA, per germline. The V and J ends lost 5 bases and 10 bases respectively, with 10 bases between them.

This clone was observed a single time. V gene TRBV2 combines with J gene TRBJ1-5; D gene unclear. V dropped 5 bases and J dropped 0 bases, with 8 bases sitting between them. The CDR3 totals 14 residues. Germline lookup yields CDR1 SNHLY and CDR2 FYNNEI. DNA for the CDR3: TGTGCCAGCAGTCGTTCTGTTAGCAATCAGCCCCAGCATTTT. Translating it yields CASSRSVSNQPQHF. Using reference TRBV2 and TRBJ1-5 for the parts outside the CDR3, the full variable domain is EPEVTQTPSHQVTQMGQEVILRCVPISNHLYFYWYRQILGQKVEFLVSFYNNEISEKSEIFDDQFSVERPDGSNFTLKIRSTKLEDSAMYFCASSRSVSNQPQHFGDGTRLSIL.

This chain connects TRBV27 to TRBJ1-4, with 9 bases aligning to TRBD1. Germline CDR1 and CDR2: MNHEY and SMNVEV (reference sequence). The CDR3 is 15 amino acids. J was trimmed by 5 bases and V by 3 bases; bases with no gene match: 4. The CDR3 sequence: CASSFAGTGNEKLFF. DNA of the CDR3: TGTGCCAGCAGTTTTGCCGGGACAGGGAATGAAAAACTGTTTTTT.

The rearrangement links TRBV6-2 or TRBV6-3 to TRBJ1-2, with D unresolved. V gave up 6 bases and J gave up 5 bases, with 13 bases separating them. The CDR3 consists of 13 residues. Germline CDR1 and CDR2: MNHEY and SVGEGT. In DNA, the CDR3 is TGTGCCAGCAGCTCTGGCCAGTTGTATGGCTACACCTTC. This gives the protein CASSSGQLYGYTF.

The DNA of the CDR3 is TGTGCCAGCAGCTTAGGACCGACTCAAGAGACCCAGTACTTC. Encoded protein: CASSLGPTQETQYF. The rearrangement links TRBV7-2 to TRBJ2-5; D remains unclear. The CDR3 covers 14 residues. Trimming stripped 1 base from V and 2 bases from J, with 8 bases between. Germline V lookup: CDR1 SGHTA, CDR2 FQGNSA.

The chain joins TRBV6-2 or TRBV6-3 to TRBJ2-7, with 9 bases matching TRBD2. The ends lost 6 bases at V and 5 bases at J; junction bases unmatched: 17. The CDR3 runs to 17 residues. From germline, CDR1 is MNHEY and CDR2 SVGEGT. CDR3 DNA sequence: TGTGCCAGCAGCCCCGGCCCCGGGGCGGGAGGGCCCAACGAGCAGTACTTC. This sequence encodes CASSPGPGAGGPNEQYF.

This clone appeared a few times. The rearrangement uses TRBV18 and TRBJ1-2, with 7 bases matching TRBD1. CDR1 and CDR2 (germline): KGHSH, LQKENI. The CDR3 is 13 amino acids. J gave up 6 bases and V 1 base, and 2 bases lay outside the gene matches. CDR3 nucleotides: TGTGCCAGCTCACCACAGGGACAGAATGGCTACACCTTC. This sequence encodes CASSPQGQNGYTF.

The chain combines TRBV7-2 with TRBJ1-2; 9 bases fit TRBD1. The CDR3 contains 16 residues. Germline V gene lookup returns CDR1 SGHTA and CDR2 FQGNSA. V shed 3 bases and J 8 bases; nucleotides not matched to a gene: 13. CDR3: CASSFSQGAPVKGYTF. The CDR3 bases are TGTGCCAGCAGCTTCTCACAGGGGGCCCCGGTGAAAGGCTACACCTTC.

The rearrangement uses TRBV6-5 and TRBJ2-7, with 10 positions matching TRBD1. The J segment lost 3 bases and the V segment lost 6 bases, leaving 5 bases of the junction unmatched. The length of the CDR3 is 14 residues. Germline CDR1 and CDR2: MNHEY and SVGAGI. CDR3 nucleotides: TGTGCCAGCAGCCGGACAGGGGGAGACTACGAGCAGTACTTC. This gives the protein CASSRTGGDYEQYF.

This rearrangement joins TRBV18 to TRBJ2-2; 7 nucleotides line up with TRBD1. The CDR3 is 16 residues long. Germline-derived CDR1 and CDR2 are KGHSH and LQKENI. After removal of 4 bases from V and 5 bases from J, the junction contained 10 bases not matched to a gene. Written as DNA, the CDR3 is TGTGCCAGCTCACTCTTAGGGGGCGACGTGACCGGGGAGCTGTTTTTT. This encodes CASSLLGGDVTGELFF.

The chain employs TRBV28 and TRBJ1-2; no clear D. Germline V gene data show CDR1 as MDHEN and CDR2 as SYDVKM. The CDR3 sequence is 13 residues long. Trimming cost V 2 bases and J 8 bases, with 12 bases left between them. CDR3 in amino acids: CASSLRDLRGYTF. CDR3 in DNA: TGTGCCAGCAGTTTACGCGACTTGCGCGGCTACACCTTC.

This clone was observed a single time. The rearrangement links TRBV19 to TRBJ1-1, with D possibly TRBD1 on 5 matching bases. The germline V gene encodes CDR1 LNHDA and CDR2 SQIVND (reference sequence). There are 14 residues in the CDR3. Trimming stripped 9 bases from V and 6 bases from J, with 20 bases between. The CDR3: CASIATWTRAEAFF. In DNA form, the CDR3 reads TGTGCCAGCATAGCCACCTGGACACGGGCTGAAGCTTTCTTT.

The chain has TRBV30 and TRBJ2-1; D not resolved. Germline CDR1 GTSNPN, CDR2 SVGIG (reference sequence). CDR3 length: 14 amino acids. V gave up 6 bases and J gave up 0 bases, with 12 bases separating them. CDR3 loop: CACNYQSSYNEQFF. The CDR3 DNA reads TGTGCCTGCAACTACCAGAGCTCCTACAATGAGCAGTTCTTC.

V and J are TRBV6-5 and TRBJ2-7, with D possibly matching TRBD2 (6 bases). This CDR3 has 13 residues. Per the germline V gene, CDR1 is MNHEY and CDR2 is SVGAGI. The V end was cut by 4 bases, the J end by 3 bases, with 10 bases between. CDR3 protein: CASSSPGSYEQYF. DNA for the CDR3: TGTGCCAGCAGTTCCCCCGGGAGCTACGAGCAGTACTTC.

The chain couples TRBV10-3 to TRBJ1-1; TRBD1 agrees at 11 bases. The CDR3 is 13 amino acids. V gave up 10 bases and J gave up 5 bases; unmatched junction bases: 6. In germline, CDR1 is ENHRY, CDR2 SYGVKD. DNA for the CDR3: TGTGCCAACGGACAGGGGGCAGGGACTGAAGCTTTCTTT. As protein: CANGQGAGTEAFF.